Listed below are T cell receptor beta chains from one sample, sequenced in a study of blood T cell repertoires in COVID-19. Libraries were prepared by immunoSEQ multiplex PCR; TCRdb keeps only in-frame clonotypes and omits some of them. This table has some 330,000 clones, roughly 87% appearing once. Sequencing was carried out using PBMCs or T cells enriched from blood (not recorded which). Source of these receptors: a woman between 50 and 59 years old who had recovered from COVID-19. Both conserved end residues are part of each CDR3. The D gene is left open where the match is weak. Size is omitted from some rows. Given values are once, few, many or a class for expanded clones.

clone_size: -
d_call: TRBD2
v_call: TRBV7-2
j_call: TRBJ2-7
cdr3_nt: TGTGCCAGCAGCTTAGATAAAGAGTGGCGGGGGGCCTCCTACGAGCAGTACTTC
cdr3_aa: CASSLDKEWRGASYEQYF

clone_size: once
d_call: -
v_call: TRBV6-5
j_call: TRBJ2-7
cdr3_nt: TGTGCCAGCAGTTACTCGATTCAGGGATCCTACGAGCAGTACTTC
cdr3_aa: CASSYSIQGSYEQYF

clone_size: -
d_call: TRBD1
v_call: TRBV14
j_call: TRBJ1-3
cdr3_nt: TGTGCCAGCAGCCAAGAACTACAGGGGGGGAACACCATATATTTT
cdr3_aa: CASSQELQGGNTIYF

clone_size: -
d_call: -
v_call: TRBV6-5
j_call: TRBJ1-1
cdr3_nt: TGTGCCAGCAGTTACTCGGGGCACAAAATGAACACTGAAGCTTTCTTT
cdr3_aa: CASSYSGHKMNTEAFF

clone_size: once
d_call: TRBD1
v_call: TRBV5-1
j_call: TRBJ2-7
cdr3_nt: TGCGCCAGCAGCTTGGACGGGACAGGCTCCTACGAGCAGTACTTC
cdr3_aa: CASSLDGTGSYEQYF

clone_size: -
d_call: -
v_call: TRBV5-1
j_call: TRBJ1-3
cdr3_nt: TGCGCCAGCAGCCAAACAGGCTCTGGAAACACCATATATTTT
cdr3_aa: CASSQTGSGNTIYF

clone_size: -
d_call: -
v_call: TRBV5-4
j_call: TRBJ2-7
cdr3_nt: TGTGCCAGCAGAGATGACACAACCTCCTACGAGCAGTACTTC
cdr3_aa: CASRDDTTSYEQYF

clone_size: -
d_call: TRBD1
v_call: TRBV6-5
j_call: TRBJ1-2
cdr3_nt: TGTGCCAGCAGAACGACAGGGCAAAGCTATGGCTACACCTTC
cdr3_aa: CASRTTGQSYGYTF

clone_size: -
d_call: TRBD2
v_call: TRBV4-1
j_call: TRBJ2-7
cdr3_nt: TGCGCCAGCAGCCAAGCCGGGGTACGGGGGGGGGCCTACGAGCAGTACTTC
cdr3_aa: CASSQAGVRGGAYEQYF

clone_size: -
d_call: -
v_call: TRBV6-5
j_call: TRBJ2-7
cdr3_nt: TGTGCCAGCAGTTACTCGATTGACAGGGGAGGGTACGAGCAGTACTTC
cdr3_aa: CASSYSIDRGGYEQYF

clone_size: -
d_call: -
v_call: TRBV2
j_call: TRBJ1-1
cdr3_nt: TGTGCCAGCAGTGAAAGGCGGCCCCCTGAAGCTTTCTTT
cdr3_aa: CASSERRPPEAFF

clone_size: -
d_call: TRBD1
v_call: TRBV25-1
j_call: TRBJ2-3
cdr3_nt: TGTGCCAGCCTTGGGACAGGGATGTTCACAGATACGCAGTATTTT
cdr3_aa: CASLGTGMFTDTQYF

clone_size: -
d_call: -
v_call: TRBV7-3
j_call: TRBJ1-6
cdr3_nt: TGTGCCAGCTCTTCCTCCTATAATTCACCCCTCCACTTT
cdr3_aa: CASSSSYNSPLHF

clone_size: -
d_call: TRBD1
v_call: TRBV2
j_call: TRBJ1-1
cdr3_nt: TGTGCCAGCATTCTTGACAGGGGTTCTGAAGCTTTCTTT
cdr3_aa: CASILDRGSEAFF

clone_size: -
d_call: TRBD1
v_call: TRBV5-4
j_call: TRBJ1-2
cdr3_nt: TGTGCCAGCAGCAGGGACAGGGGCCAGTATGGCTACACCTTC
cdr3_aa: CASSRDRGQYGYTF

clone_size: -
d_call: -
v_call: TRBV28
j_call: TRBJ2-7
cdr3_nt: TGTGCCAGCAGCAAGCCGACAGGCTTCAGCTACGAGCAGTACTTC
cdr3_aa: CASSKPTGFSYEQYF

clone_size: -
d_call: -
v_call: TRBV15
j_call: TRBJ1-2
cdr3_nt: TGTGCCACCAGCAGTAATGAGGATCGCTACACCTTC
cdr3_aa: CATSSNEDRYTF

clone_size: -
d_call: -
v_call: TRBV19
j_call: TRBJ1-2
cdr3_nt: TGTGCCAGTAGTATTAGCGGGATTCGCTATGGCTACACCTTC
cdr3_aa: CASSISGIRYGYTF

clone_size: -
d_call: -
v_call: TRBV7-9
j_call: TRBJ2-3
cdr3_nt: TGTGCCAGCAGCTTACAAGGAATCTCGACTAGCACAGATACGCAGTATTTT
cdr3_aa: CASSLQGISTSTDTQYF